The clone carrying this TCR beta chain was seen only a few times. Its antigen is as yet unknown. This entry comes from a study of post-analysis software for immune sequencing data. Study in general: Secondary progressive, relapsing-remitting and progressive-relapsing multiple sclerosis were among the included disease courses. Study-wide results and caveats: Analysis by F measure revealed that same-batch samples clustered strongly together. Significantly lower normalized Chao1 diversity was found in patients with multiple sclerosis relative to controls.

Unique molecular identifiers were built into the TCR beta cDNA libraries. cDNA molecules numbering 400,000 to 550,000 came from approximately 0.91 to 9.4 million T cells. Using its own MiXCR run on the PCR reads, TCRdb lists one record per CDR3 protein. The sample yields 700,000 to 800,000 distinct CDR3 sequences, about 32% seen once. Sequencing input: blood. The receptor's source is a girl between 10 and 17 years old with multiple sclerosis.

CDR3 loop: CASSLRADLHLDTQYF. The CDR3 DNA reads TGTGCCAGCAGTCTCCGGGCCGACCTACACCTAGATACGCAGTATTTT. This chain joins TRBV12-3 or TRBV12-4 and TRBJ2-3; no clear D. The CDR3 loop spans 16 amino acids. V was cut by 5 bases and J by 5 bases, with 20 bases left in between.